This is a list of T cell receptor beta chains from one sample in a study of blood T cells in healthy people across ages. One entry per CDR3 protein results from TCRdb running MiXCR on the 5' RACE reads. The sample holds 550,000 to 700,000 distinct CDR3 sequences; about 26% are singletons and the top ten take around a sixth. What was sequenced was blood. The receptors shown here come from a woman between 65 and 79 years old in good health. The CDR3 runs from the conserved cysteine through the conserved F or W. D genes are given only for firm matches. Size values are once, few and many counts, or a class for expanded clones, and some rows have none.

d_gene	v_gene	j_gene	abundance	CDR3aa	CDR3nt
TRBD1	TRBV20-1	TRBJ1-4	.	CSARDRGDHEKLFF	TGCAGTGCTAGAGACAGGGGGGACCATGAAAAACTGTTTTTT
.	TRBV10-3	TRBJ1-6	few	CAISETENSPLHF	TGTGCCATCAGTGAGACAGAAAATTCACCCCTCCACTTT
.	TRBV2	TRBJ2-1	few	CASSSPRGVEQFF	TGTGCCAGCAGTTCACCCAGGGGGGTAGAGCAGTTCTTC
.	TRBV7-2	TRBJ2-1	once	CASSLLRGNEQFF	TGTGCCAGCAGCTTACTACGTGGTAATGAGCAGTTCTTC
.	TRBV4-1	TRBJ1-5	.	CASSPQAGGRNQPQHF	TGCGCCAGCAGCCCCCAGGCGGGCGGCCGGAATCAGCCCCAGCATTTT
.	TRBV2	TRBJ1-1	few	CASSGRQESRWDTEAFF	TGTGCCAGCAGTGGAAGGCAGGAGTCACGGTGGGACACTGAAGCTTTCTTT
.	TRBV3-1	TRBJ2-5	few	CASSQIGSQYF	TGTGCCAGCAGCCAAATAGGAAGCCAGTACTTC
.	TRBV2	TRBJ2-3	.	CATRPGGTDTQYF	TGTGCCACCAGACCCGGAGGGACAGATACGCAGTATTTT
.	TRBV29-1	TRBJ1-1	few	CSVGRTGTEAFF	TGCAGCGTTGGAAGGACGGGCACTGAAGCTTTCTTT
.	TRBV28	TRBJ1-2	.	CASSPGGVRYGYTF	TGTGCCAGCAGTCCCGGTGGGGTGAGATATGGCTACACCTTC
TRBD2	TRBV12-3/TRBV12-4	TRBJ2-3	.	CASSLGGGAPDTQYF	TGTGCCAGCAGTTTAGGCGGGGGGGCGCCAGATACGCAGTATTTT
TRBD2	TRBV20-1	TRBJ2-5	.	CSASYRRSGGREETQYF	TGCAGTGCTAGTTACCGACGGAGCGGGGGGCGGGAAGAGACCCAGTACTTC
.	TRBV7-2	TRBJ1-5	few	CASSLLQRNQPQHF	TGTGCCAGCAGCTTACTTCAGCGGAATCAGCCCCAGCATTTT
TRBD1	TRBV4-3	TRBJ1-2	.	CASSQGIGGFLNGGYTF	TGCGCCAGCAGCCAAGGGATAGGGGGCTTCCTCAATGGGGGCTACACCTTC
.	TRBV29-1	TRBJ2-1	.	CSAPQGRLYNEQFF	TGCAGCGCCCCACAGGGCCGACTCTACAATGAGCAGTTCTTC
.	TRBV20-1	TRBJ1-1	.	CSAPQGRAAGKNTEAFF	TGCAGTGCTCCCCAGGGGAGGGCAGCCGGTAAGAACACTGAAGCTTTCTTT
.	TRBV3-1	TRBJ2-7	many	CASSQGGSDYEQYF	TGTGCCAGCAGTCAAGGGGGTTCAGACTACGAGCAGTACTTC
.	TRBV29-1	TRBJ2-3	few	CSVESYTDAQYF	TGCAGCGTTGAAAGCTACACAGATGCGCAGTATTTT